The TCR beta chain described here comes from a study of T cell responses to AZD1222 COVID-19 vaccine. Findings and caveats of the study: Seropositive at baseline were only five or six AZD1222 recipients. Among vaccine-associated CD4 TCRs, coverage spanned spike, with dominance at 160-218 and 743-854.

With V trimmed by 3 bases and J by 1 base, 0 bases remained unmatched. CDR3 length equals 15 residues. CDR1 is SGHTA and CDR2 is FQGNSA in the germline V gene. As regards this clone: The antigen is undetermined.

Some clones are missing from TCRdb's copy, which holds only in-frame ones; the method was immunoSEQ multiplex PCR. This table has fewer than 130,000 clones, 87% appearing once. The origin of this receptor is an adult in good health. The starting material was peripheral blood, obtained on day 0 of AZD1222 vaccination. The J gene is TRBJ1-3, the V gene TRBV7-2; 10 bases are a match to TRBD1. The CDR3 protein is CASSLGQGSGNTIYF. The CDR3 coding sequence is TGTGCCAGCAGCTTGGGACAGGGGTCTGGAAACACCATATATTTT.